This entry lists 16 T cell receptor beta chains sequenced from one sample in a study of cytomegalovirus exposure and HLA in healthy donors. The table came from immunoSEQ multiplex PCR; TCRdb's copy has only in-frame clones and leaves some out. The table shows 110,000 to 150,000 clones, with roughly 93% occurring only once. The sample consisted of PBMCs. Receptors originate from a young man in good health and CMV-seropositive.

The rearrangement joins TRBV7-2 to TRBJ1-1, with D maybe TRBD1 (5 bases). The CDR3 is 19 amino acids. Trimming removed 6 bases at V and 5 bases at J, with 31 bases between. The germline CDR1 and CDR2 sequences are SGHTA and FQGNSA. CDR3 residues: CASRSLYEVDSRRGTEAFF. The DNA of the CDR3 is TGTGCCAGCAGGAGTCTCTACGAGGTTGACAGCCGGCGGGGGACTGAAGCTTTCTTT.

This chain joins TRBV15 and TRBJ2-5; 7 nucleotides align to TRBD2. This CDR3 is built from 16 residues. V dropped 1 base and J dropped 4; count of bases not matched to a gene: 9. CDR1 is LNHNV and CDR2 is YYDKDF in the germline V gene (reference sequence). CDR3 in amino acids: CATSRVGSRGVETQYF. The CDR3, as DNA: TGTGCCACCAGCAGAGTCGGGAGCCGGGGGGTAGAGACCCAGTACTTC.

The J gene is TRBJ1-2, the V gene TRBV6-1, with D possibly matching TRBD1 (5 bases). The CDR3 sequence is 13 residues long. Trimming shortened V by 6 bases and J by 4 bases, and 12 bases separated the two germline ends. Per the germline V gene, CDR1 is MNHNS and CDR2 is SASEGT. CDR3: CASREGRGYGYTF. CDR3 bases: TGTGCCAGCAGGGAGGGGCGGGGCTATGGCTACACCTTC.

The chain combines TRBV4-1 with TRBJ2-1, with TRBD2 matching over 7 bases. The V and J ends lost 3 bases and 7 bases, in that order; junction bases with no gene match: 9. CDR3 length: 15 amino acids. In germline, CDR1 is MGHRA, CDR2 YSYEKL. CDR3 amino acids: CASSQDQWEGNEQFF. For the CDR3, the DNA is TGCGCCAGCAGCCAGGACCAGTGGGAGGGGAATGAGCAGTTCTTC.

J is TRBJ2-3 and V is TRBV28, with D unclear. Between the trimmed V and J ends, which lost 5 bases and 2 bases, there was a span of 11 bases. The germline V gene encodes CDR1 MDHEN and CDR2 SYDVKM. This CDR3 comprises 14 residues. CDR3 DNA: TGTGCCAGCAGTCCTCGACTCTTCACAGATACGCAGTATTTT. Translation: CASSPRLFTDTQYF. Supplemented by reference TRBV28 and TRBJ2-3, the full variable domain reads DVKVTQSSRYLVKRTGEKVFLECVQDMDHENMFWYRQDPGLGLRLIYFSYDVKMKEKGDIPEGYSVSREKKERFSLILESASTNQTSMYLCASSPRLFTDTQYFGPGTRLTVL.

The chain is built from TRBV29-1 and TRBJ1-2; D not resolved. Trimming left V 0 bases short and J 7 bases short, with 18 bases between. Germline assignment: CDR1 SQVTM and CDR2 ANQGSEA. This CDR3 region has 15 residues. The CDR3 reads CSVEDPGLVASGYTF. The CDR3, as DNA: TGCAGCGTTGAAGACCCGGGTTTAGTGGCTAGTGGCTACACCTTC.

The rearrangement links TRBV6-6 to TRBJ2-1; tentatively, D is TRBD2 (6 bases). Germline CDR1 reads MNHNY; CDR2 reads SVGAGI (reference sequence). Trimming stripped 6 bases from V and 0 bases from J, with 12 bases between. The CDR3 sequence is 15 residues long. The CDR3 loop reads CASRLRDFSYNEQFF. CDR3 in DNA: TGTGCCAGCAGGCTCCGGGACTTCTCCTACAATGAGCAGTTCTTC.

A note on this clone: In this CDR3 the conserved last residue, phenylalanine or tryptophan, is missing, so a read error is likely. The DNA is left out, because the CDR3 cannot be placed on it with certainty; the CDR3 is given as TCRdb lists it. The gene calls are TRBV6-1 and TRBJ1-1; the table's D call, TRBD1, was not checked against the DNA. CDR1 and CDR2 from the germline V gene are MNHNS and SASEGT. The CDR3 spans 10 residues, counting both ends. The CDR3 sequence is CASSDVVQCP.

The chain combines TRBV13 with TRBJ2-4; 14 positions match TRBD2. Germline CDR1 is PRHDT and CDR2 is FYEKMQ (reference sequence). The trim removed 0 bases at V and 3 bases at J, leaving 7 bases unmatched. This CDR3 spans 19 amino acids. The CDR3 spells CASSLGGLAGAFGKNIQYF. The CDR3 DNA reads TGTGCCAGCAGCTTAGGGGGACTAGCGGGAGCTTTCGGCAAAAACATTCAGTACTTC.

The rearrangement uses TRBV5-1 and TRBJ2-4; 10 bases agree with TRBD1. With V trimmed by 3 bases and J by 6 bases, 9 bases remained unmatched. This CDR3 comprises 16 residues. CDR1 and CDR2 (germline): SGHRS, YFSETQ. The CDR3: CASSSDRGGAANIQYF. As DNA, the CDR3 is TGCGCCAGCAGCTCGGACAGGGGGGGAGCGGCAAACATTCAGTACTTC.

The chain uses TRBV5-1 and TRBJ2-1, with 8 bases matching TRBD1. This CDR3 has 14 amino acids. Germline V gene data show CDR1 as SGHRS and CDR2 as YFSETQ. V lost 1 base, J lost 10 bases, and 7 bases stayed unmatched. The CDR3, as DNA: TGCGCCAGCAGCTTGACGCAGGGGGCACAGGAGCAGTTCTTC. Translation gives CASSLTQGAQEQFF.

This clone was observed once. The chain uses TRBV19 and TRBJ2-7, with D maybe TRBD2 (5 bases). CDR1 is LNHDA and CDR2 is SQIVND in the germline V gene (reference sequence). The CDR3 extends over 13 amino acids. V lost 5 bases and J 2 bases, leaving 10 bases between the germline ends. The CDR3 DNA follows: TGTGCCAGTAGTTTGACGAGGGCCTACGAGCAGTACTTC. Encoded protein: CASSLTRAYEQYF. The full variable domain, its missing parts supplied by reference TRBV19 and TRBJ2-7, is DGGITQSPKYLFRKEGQNVTLSCEQNLNHDAMYWYRQDPGQGLRLIYYSQIVNDFQKGDIAEGYSVSREKKESFPLTVTSAQKNPTAFYLCASSLTRAYEQYFGPGTRLTVT.

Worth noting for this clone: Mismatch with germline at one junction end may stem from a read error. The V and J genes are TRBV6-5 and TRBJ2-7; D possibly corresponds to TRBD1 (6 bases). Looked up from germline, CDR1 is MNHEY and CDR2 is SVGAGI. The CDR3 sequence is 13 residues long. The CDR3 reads CASKFRGSSEQYF. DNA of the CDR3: TGTGCCAGCAAATTCAGGGGCTCCTCCGAGCAGTACTTC.

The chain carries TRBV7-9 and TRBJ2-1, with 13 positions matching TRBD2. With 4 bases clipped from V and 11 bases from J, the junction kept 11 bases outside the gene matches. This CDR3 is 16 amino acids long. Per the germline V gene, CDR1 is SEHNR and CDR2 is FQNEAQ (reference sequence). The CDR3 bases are TGTGCCAGCAGCTCCCCCACTACTAGCGGGAGGGCCAAGCAGTTCTTC. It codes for CASSSPTTSGRAKQFF.

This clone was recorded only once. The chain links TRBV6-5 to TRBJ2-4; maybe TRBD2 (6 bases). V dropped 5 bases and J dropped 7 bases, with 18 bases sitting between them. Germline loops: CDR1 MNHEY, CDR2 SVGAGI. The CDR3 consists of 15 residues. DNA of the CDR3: TGTGCCAGCAGTCAGACATCGACAACTAGCAACATTCAGTACTTC. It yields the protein CASSQTSTTSNIQYF.

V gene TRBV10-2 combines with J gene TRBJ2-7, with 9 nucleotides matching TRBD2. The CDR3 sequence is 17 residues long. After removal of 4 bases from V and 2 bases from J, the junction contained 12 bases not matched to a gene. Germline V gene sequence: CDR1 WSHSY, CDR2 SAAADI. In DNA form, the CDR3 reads TGCGCCAGCAGTGTGAAATTAGCGGGAGTACCCCCCTACGAGCAGTACTTC. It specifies CASSVKLAGVPPYEQYF.